A single sample is the source of the 12 T cell receptor beta chains below, sequenced in a study of shared clonotypes between healthy human individuals. Using immunoSEQ multiplex PCR, the repertoire was profiled, and TCRdb retains in-frame clones only, with some absent. The sample includes 2 million to 2.5 million clones, 90% to 97% of them seen just once. The material sequenced was naive CD4+ T cells sorted from blood. The subset is: CD45RA+ positively selected. These receptors came from a man younger than 30 in good health.

The chain recombines TRBV5-5 with TRBJ2-7, with D perhaps given as TRBD1 or TRBD2 (7 bases each). This CDR3 spans 16 amino acids. In germline, CDR1 is SGHKS, CDR2 YYEKEE (reference sequence). The V and J ends lost 4 bases and 7 bases respectively, with 24 bases between them. In DNA, the CDR3 is TGTGCCAGCAGCCTCGGTAGTAGCCCCAGGGGGGGAGAGCAGTACTTC. As protein: CASSLGSSPRGGEQYF.

V is TRBV10-3 and J is TRBJ1-1, with TRBD1 identical over 9 bases. The CDR3 sequence is 13 residues long. Germline CDR1 reads ENHRY; CDR2 reads SYGVKD. J lost 4 bases, V lost 10 bases, and 7 bases had no gene match. CDR3 sequence: CATTPGQGTEAFF. CDR3 bases: TGTGCCACCACACCGGGACAGGGCACTGAAGCTTTCTTT.

The chain has TRBV11-2 and TRBJ2-5; no firm D call. Between the trimmed V and J ends, which lost 4 bases and 2 bases, there was a span of 8 bases. This CDR3 contains 13 residues. Germline-derived CDR1 and CDR2 are SGHAT and FQNNGV. The CDR3 bases are TGTGCCAGCAGCTCGCTGGGGCAAGAGACCCAGTACTTC. Its protein is CASSSLGQETQYF.

In the case of this clone: Its ends do not fully match the called genes, so a read error is possible. The chain combines TRBV7-7 with TRBJ1-5; no reliable D call. Germline values: CDR1 SSHAT, CDR2 FNYEAQ (reference sequence). The CDR3 extends over 15 amino acids. The CDR3: CASSQPGKDDQPQHF. The DNA for the CDR3 is TGTGCTAGCAGCCAACCTGGGAAGGATGATCAGCCCCAGCATTTT.

This chain uses TRBV7-2 with TRBJ2-1, with a possible D match to TRBD2 (6 bases). The CDR3 is 14 amino acids. The V gene's germline CDR1 is SGHTA and CDR2 FQGNSA. Trimming stripped 4 bases from V and 6 bases from J, with 13 bases between. CDR3 sequence (DNA): TGTGCCAGCAGCTGGGACTCTAAATCCAATGAGCAGTTCTTC. Residues: CASSWDSKSNEQFF.

This clone was seen a few times. The chain is built from TRBV28 and TRBJ1-2, with D possibly being TRBD1 (6 bases). Germline values: CDR1 MDHEN, CDR2 SYDVKM. The CDR3 is made up of 13 amino acids. The V end lost 8 bases, the J end lost 4 bases, and 14 bases lay between the germline ends. CDR3 in amino acids: CASSSRGSYGYTF. The CDR3 bases are TGTGCCAGCTCCAGTAGGGGGTCCTATGGCTACACCTTC.

The chain couples TRBV9 to TRBJ1-6; D is undetermined. Trimming took off 0 bases at V and 11 bases at J, with 12 bases between the two ends. The CDR3 is made up of 14 amino acids. Germline V CDR1 and CDR2: SGDLS, YYNGEE. Written as DNA, the CDR3 is TGTGCCAGCAGCGTAGACAGCGGCCTGGCACCCCTCCACTTT. It specifies CASSVDSGLAPLHF.

The genes are TRBV5-4 and TRBJ1-2; 7 bases align to TRBD1. From germline, CDR1 is SGHNT and CDR2 YYREEE (reference sequence). The CDR3 contains 15 residues. Trimming at V came to 5 bases and at J to 2 bases, leaving 9 bases not matched to a gene. CDR3 in DNA: TGTGCCAGCAGGGGGAATAACAGGGGAAACTATGGCTACACCTTC. Its translation: CASRGNNRGNYGYTF.

The chain employs TRBV9 and TRBJ2-1; 10 nucleotides align to TRBD2. The CDR3 sequence is 15 residues long. J gave up 8 bases and V 0 bases, and 5 bases lay outside the gene matches. From germline, CDR1 is SGDLS and CDR2 YYNGEE. CDR3 nucleotide sequence: TGTGCCAGCAGCGTAGTGGCTAGCGGGAGCCATGAGCAGTTCTTC. Translating it yields CASSVVASGSHEQFF.

J is TRBJ2-3 and V is TRBV10-3; 9 bases are shared with TRBD2. The trim removed 0 bases at V and 8 bases at J, leaving 9 bases unmatched. This CDR3 has 16 residues. From germline, CDR1 is ENHRY and CDR2 SYGVKD. The CDR3 protein is CAISESISGSRGTQYF. CDR3 bases: TGTGCCATCAGTGAGTCGATTAGCGGGAGCCGGGGTACGCAGTATTTT.

The chain links TRBV5-5 to TRBJ2-7, with TRBD1 identical over 7 bases. The CDR3 runs to 16 residues. The junction had 7 bases not matched to a gene; V was cut back by 1 base and J by 0 bases. Germline CDR1 and CDR2: SGHKS and YYEKEE (reference sequence). The CDR3 loop reads CASSLQSRGISYEQYF. In DNA form, the CDR3 reads TGTGCCAGCAGCTTGCAAAGCAGGGGGATCTCCTACGAGCAGTACTTC.

The genes are TRBV9 and TRBJ2-5; TRBD2 is a possible D gene (5 bases). The CDR3 spans 15 residues. Germline-derived CDR1 and CDR2 are SGDLS and YYNGEE. Trimming removed 0 bases at V and 5 bases at J, with 14 bases between. The DNA for the CDR3 is TGTGCCAGCAGCGTAGTGGGAGATCGGATCGAGACCCAGTACTTC. Amino acids: CASSVVGDRIETQYF.